This passage covers 15 T cell receptor beta chains from one sample sequenced in a study of blood T cell repertoires in COVID-19. Repertoires were generated with immunoSEQ multiplex PCR, while TCRdb's copy carries only in-frame clones and drops some. The data show around 100,000 clones, 80% to 85% seen once. Sample: peripheral blood. The receptors shown here come from a man between 65 and 80 years old with acute or convalescent COVID-19.

CDR3 amino acids: CASGRKNTEAFF. The CDR3 DNA reads TGTGCCAGCGGTAGAAAGAACACTGAAGCTTTCTTT. The V and J genes are TRBV28 and TRBJ1-1; D ambiguous. The V end lost 8 bases, the J end lost 1 base, and 8 bases lay between the germline ends. Looked up from germline, CDR1 is MDHEN and CDR2 is SYDVKM. This CDR3 spans 12 amino acids.

A word on this clone: Distinct nucleotide sequences in the sample also encode this CDR3. The CDR3: CASSEAHGGSSGNTIYF. The CDR3 nucleotides read TGTGCCAGCAGTGAAGCTCACGGGGGTTCTTCTGGAAACACCATATATTTT. This chain links TRBV6-1 with TRBJ1-3; TRBD1 is a possible D gene (5 bases). Trimming removed 0 bases at V and 1 base at J, with 13 bases between. CDR1 and CDR2 from the germline V gene are MNHNS and SASEGT. The length of the CDR3 is 17 residues.

This chain joins TRBV25-1 and TRBJ2-2, with 8 bases identical to TRBD1. V lost 6 bases and J lost 1; bases outside the gene matches: 7. The germline CDR1 and CDR2 sequences are MGHDK and SYGVNS. The CDR3 loop spans 16 amino acids. The CDR3 protein is CASSTLGTGNTGELFF. For the CDR3, the DNA is TGTGCCAGCAGCACCCTTGGGACAGGGAACACCGGGGAGCTGTTTTTT.

This rearrangement joins TRBV27 to TRBJ1-2, with 7 bases aligning to TRBD1. Germline V gene lookup returns CDR1 MNHEY and CDR2 SMNVEV (reference sequence). V dropped 0 bases and J dropped 7; count of bases not matched to a gene: 5. CDR3 length equals 14 residues. CDR3 loop: CASSLSRQGGGYTF. The CDR3 DNA follows: TGTGCCAGCAGTTTATCCCGACAGGGTGGTGGCTACACCTTC.

This clone occurred a few times. V and J are TRBV6-5 and TRBJ1-5; 10 bases agree with TRBD1. Per the germline V gene, CDR1 is MNHEY and CDR2 is SVGAGI. CDR3 size: 13 residues. Losses at the gene ends were 6 bases for V and 15 bases for J; bases not matched to a gene: 11. The CDR3 reads CASSPGQGYWGHF. For the CDR3, the DNA is TGTGCCAGCAGCCCGGGACAGGGGTACTGGGGGCATTTT.

CDR3 sequence reads: CASSPPPQVSYEQYF. The CDR3, as DNA: TGTGCCAGCAGCCCTCCCCCCCAGGTCTCCTACGAGCAGTACTTC. The chain has TRBV11-2 and TRBJ2-7; no clear D. The length of the CDR3 is 15 residues. V lost 5 bases and J 0 bases, leaving 14 bases between the germline ends. From germline, CDR1 is SGHAT and CDR2 FQNNGV.

The CDR3 loop reads CAWSVANEQFF. DNA for the CDR3: TGTGCCTGGAGTGTGGCCAATGAGCAGTTCTTC. V and J are TRBV30 and TRBJ2-1; no definite D call. V shed 0 bases and J shed 6 bases, with 3 bases lying between them. The V gene's germline CDR1 is GTSNPN and CDR2 SVGIG (reference sequence). This CDR3 spans 11 amino acids.

This clone was counted a few times. The J gene is TRBJ2-7, the V gene TRBV27, with D unresolved. CDR1 and CDR2 (germline): MNHEY, SMNVEV (reference sequence). The length of the CDR3 is 13 residues. V was cut by 5 bases and J by 2 bases, with 10 bases left in between. In DNA, the CDR3 is TGTGCCAGCAGTCTGGCATATACCTACGAGCAGTACTTC. Its protein is CASSLAYTYEQYF.

The rearrangement joins TRBV2 to TRBJ2-5; unclear D gene. The germline gives CDR1 SNHLY, CDR2 FYNNEI. Trimming left V 4 bases short and J 7 bases short, with 13 bases between. The CDR3 is 13 residues long. CDR3 coding DNA: TGTGCCAGCAGTGGGCTGTTAGCTTTGACCCAGTACTTC. This gives the protein CASSGLLALTQYF.

The rearrangement uses TRBV6-5 and TRBJ1-4; D perhaps matches TRBD1 (5 bases). Trimming pared 6 bases from V and 2 bases from J, leaving 10 bases between. This CDR3 has 14 residues. Germline assignment: CDR1 MNHEY and CDR2 SVGAGI. CDR3 nucleotide sequence: TGTGCCAGCAGGGATTGGGGCACTAATGAAAAACTGTTTTTT. Residues: CASRDWGTNEKLFF.

This clone was detected only once. The chain carries TRBV6-2 or TRBV6-3 and TRBJ1-5; maybe TRBD1 (6 bases). Germline lookup yields CDR1 MNHEY and CDR2 SVGEGT. This CDR3 spans 15 amino acids. Trimming took off 2 bases at V and 4 bases at J, with 12 bases between the two ends. CDR3: CASSYGTYRNQPQHF. CDR3 DNA: TGTGCCAGCAGTTACGGGACATATCGTAATCAGCCCCAGCATTTT.

This chain uses TRBV5-1 with TRBJ2-7; D is unclear. CDR3 size: 15 residues. V lost 3 bases, J lost 4 bases, and 17 bases lay in between. Per the germline V gene, CDR1 is SGHRS and CDR2 is YFSETQ. CDR3 sequence: CASSYNQIGTYEQYF. The CDR3 nucleotides are TGCGCCAGCAGCTACAACCAAATTGGCACGTACGAGCAGTACTTC.

The chain is built from TRBV7-9 and TRBJ2-1; TRBD1 is a possible D gene (6 bases). Germline V gene lookup returns CDR1 SEHNR and CDR2 FQNEAQ (reference sequence). The CDR3 length is 13 residues. Trimming removed 5 bases at V and 7 bases at J, with 12 bases between. CDR3 sequence (DNA): TGTGCCAGCAGCAGCACAGGGACAAATGAGCAGTTCTTC. It encodes CASSSTGTNEQFF.

This clone was observed once. The rearrangement joins TRBV28 to TRBJ2-1; 9 bases agree with TRBD1. This CDR3 is built from 13 residues. Germline lookup yields CDR1 MDHEN and CDR2 SYDVKM. With V trimmed by 6 bases and J by 14 bases, 11 bases remained unmatched. In nucleotides, the CDR3 is TGTGCCAGCAGCAACCAGGACAGGGGAAGAAAGTTCTTC. Translated: CASSNQDRGRKFF.

CDR3 sequence reads: CASTRDRVNTEAFF. The CDR3 DNA reads as TGTGCCAGCACCCGGGACAGGGTGAACACTGAAGCTTTCTTT. The V gene is TRBV11-2, the J gene TRBJ1-1, with 9 bases matching TRBD1. Trimming removed 7 bases from V and 0 bases from J; junction bases left unmatched: 3. The CDR3 covers 14 residues. Germline values: CDR1 SGHAT, CDR2 FQNNGV.